The clone carrying this T cell receptor (beta chain) came up once. An oligonucleotide containing a UMI was ligated to the 3' end of TCR cDNA. The ends were cut back, 5 bases at V and 0 bases at J, with 14 bases in the middle. Germline lookup yields CDR1 SGHAT and CDR2 FQNNGV. This CDR3 has 15 amino acids. The data are from a study of naive and memory T cell subsets. Ligated cDNA underwent four rounds of PCR with nested alpha and beta constant region primers and SP2. TCRdb fed the 5' RACE reads into MiXCR, producing one record per CDR3 protein. This table holds fewer than 40,000 distinct CDR3 sequences, 16% found once.

The chain joins TRBV11-2 to TRBJ2-7, with D perhaps TRBD1 (6 bases). This TCR was sampled from a female donor in good health. The CDR3 bases are TGTGCCAGCAGCAGCCGGGACATCCGCTCCTACGAGCAGTACTTC. Protein product: CASSSRDIRSYEQYF.